A selection of T cell receptor beta chains follows, all from one sample in a study of radiotherapy plus CTLA-4 blockade in lung cancer. Some clones are missing from TCRdb's copy, which holds only in-frame ones; the method was immunoSEQ multiplex PCR. The table shows around 44,000 clones, with roughly 90% occurring only once. The sample here was peripheral blood, taken from a patient treated with radiotherapy plus ipilimumab. The receptors stem from a human donor with non-small cell lung cancer that progressed on radiotherapy plus ipilimumab. Some clones in this sample may be carry-over from other donors' samples. Both conserved end residues are part of each CDR3. Each record gives: J gene, V gene, CDR3 protein.

TRBJ2-3,TRBV9,CARGEEAGGPNPDTQYF
TRBJ2-5,TRBV4-3,CASSQEESGRSGEETQYF
TRBJ1-5,TRBV19,CASSHGTGRRGNQPQHF
TRBJ2-2,TRBV2,CASTQIAGTNTGELFF
TRBJ2-2,TRBV7-9,CASSLGQLGTGELFF
TRBJ2-2,TRBV6-6,CASSPDRGGGELFF
TRBJ2-3,TRBV18,CASSITGTSVTDTQYF
TRBJ1-1,TRBV29-1,CSVEGVQGNTEAFF
TRBJ2-1,TRBV4-1,CASSQDGTSDWSYNEQFF
TRBJ2-5,TRBV7-2,CASSLQREETQYF
TRBJ2-2,TRBV2,CASSDNRVTGELFF
TRBJ1-5,TRBV2,CASSKDRGEQPQHF
TRBJ1-2,TRBV5-4,CASSLGPEGDGYTF
TRBJ1-1,TRBV30,CAWTEGSQDTEAFF
TRBJ2-2,TRBV25-1,CASSELAGQYGELFF
TRBJ2-3,TRBV6-6,CASSWGTGGTDTQYF
TRBJ1-1,TRBV6-1,CASSEPQGLAFF
TRBJ2-1,TRBV11-3,CASSSGGTSGDEQFF
TRBJ2-5,TRBV19,CASSRPGGTRKETQYF
TRBJ2-3,TRBV28,CASSPSRGSTADTQYF
TRBJ1-1,TRBV28,CASRRSPNTEAFF
TRBJ1-2,TRBV27,CASSFIGAGRGYTF
TRBJ1-2,TRBV5-1,CASSLVLGQASGYTF
TRBJ2-3,TRBV7-6,CASSLASLGTVGYDTQYF
TRBJ2-5,TRBV27,CASSLKELREQYF
TRBJ2-1,TRBV4-1,CASSQGTARSYNEQFF
TRBJ2-7,TRBV7-2,CASGLAGLLYEQYF
TRBJ1-1,TRBV14,CASSPGRRPEAFF
TRBJ1-5,TRBV5-1,CASSLGTGGNQPQHF
TRBJ2-1,TRBV2,CASGRGQGLDEQFF
TRBJ1-2,TRBV4-1,CASSQQGADGYTF
TRBJ2-2,TRBV25-1,CASSPGTRRTGELFF
TRBJ1-5,TRBV4-3,CASSQDARGGAGQPQHF
TRBJ1-4,TRBV19,CASRPPGQRGKLFF
TRBJ2-5,TRBV5-5,CASSLMAGRGETQYF
TRBJ2-5,TRBV5-1,CASSLGGGEETQYF
TRBJ1-2,TRBV2,CAINLLGLKGYGYTF
TRBJ2-3,TRBV23-1,CASSQWQGGQEDTQYF
TRBJ2-3,TRBV18,CASSPLSGFTDTQYF
TRBJ2-3,TRBV6-5,CASSHDRRRDTQYF
TRBJ1-6,TRBV2,CASNPGSYNSPLHF
TRBJ1-6,TRBV5-1,CASSLVVGDRVNSPLHF
TRBJ2-7,TRBV2,CASRVGTASSYEQYF
TRBJ2-2,TRBV30,CAWSGRQGARGTGELFF
TRBJ1-1,TRBV6-4,CASSLERGNTEAFF
TRBJ2-3,TRBV19,CASSMVGLAGTSDTQYF
TRBJ2-3,TRBV5-1,CASSFDIFTDTQYF
TRBJ2-1,TRBV2,CASRRTSGGYNEQFF
TRBJ2-7,TRBV7-2,CASSLTSASYEQYF
TRBJ1-2,TRBV6-1,CASRLSDSNNYGYTF
TRBJ1-5,TRBV27,CASSLNGVGNQPQHF
TRBJ2-1,TRBV29-1,CSVLTSGIYNEQFF
TRBJ2-1,TRBV6-6,CASSAGTSVEQFF
TRBJ1-4,TRBV14,CASSRGRDRGEKLFF
TRBJ1-1,TRBV7-9,CASSPERTEAFF
TRBJ2-3,TRBV18,CASSSRLSTDTQYF
TRBJ2-1,TRBV6-5,CASSRGGGTYNEQFF